These 17 T cell receptor beta chains were all obtained from the same sample, sequenced in a study of T-cell reconstitution after alpha-beta-depleted transplantation in children. During its preparation, the TCRbeta library received unique molecular identifiers. From the PCR reads, TCRdb called clonotypes with MiXCR, one entry per CDR3 protein. The top ten clones hold around 20% of a sample with around 90,000 distinct CDR3 sequences, about 14% of them seen once. The specimen comprised PBMCs, mostly from graft donor cells, sampled 180 days after TCRalphabeta/CD19-depleted stem cell transplant. These receptors were obtained from a male patient between 2 and 10 years old who had a stem cell transplant for acute lymphoblastic leukemia, so the T cells may come from the graft donor.

This clonotype was seen a few times. CDR3 in amino acids: CASSRRVGGQETQYF. The CDR3 DNA reads TGTGCCAGCAGCAGAAGGGTCGGTGGCCAAGAGACCCAGTACTTC. The V call is TRBV3-1, the J call TRBJ2-5; D is uncertain. V was pared by 5 bases and J by 1 base, with 14 bases between. CDR1 and CDR2 from the germline V gene are LGHDT and YNNKEL (reference sequence). The length of the CDR3 is 15 residues.

The rearrangement uses TRBV12-3 or TRBV12-4 and TRBJ2-3; D gene ambiguous. The CDR3 totals 11 residues. V was pared by 4 bases and J by 6 bases, with 5 bases between. DNA of the CDR3: TGTGCCAGCAGTTGGCGTGATACGCAGTATTTT. This encodes CASSWRDTQYF.

This clonotype was observed a handful of times. This chain connects TRBV20-1 to TRBJ2-7, with TRBD2 identical over 7 bases. Trimming took 0 bases from V and 1 from J; bases not matched to a gene: 3. The CDR3 is 14 residues long. The germline V gene has CDR1 DFQATT and CDR2 SNEGSKA (reference sequence). CDR3 protein: CSARDTSVSYEQYF. The CDR3 region has the DNA TGCAGTGCTAGAGATACTAGCGTTTCCTACGAGCAGTACTTC.

This rearrangement joins TRBV2 to TRBJ1-5; TRBD1 matches at 10 bases. The CDR3 covers 14 residues. Germline loops: CDR1 SNHLY, CDR2 FYNNEI. Trimming removed 2 bases from V and 7 bases from J; junction bases left unmatched: 2. The chain's CDR3 is CASSEWDRGQPQHF. The CDR3 DNA follows: TGTGCCAGCAGTGAATGGGACAGGGGCCAGCCCCAGCATTTT.

This clonotype has ten or more counts. CDR3 sequence (DNA): TGCGCCAGCAGCCCCTCGACAGCCGCGAACACCGGGGAGCTGTTTTTT. It yields the protein CASSPSTAANTGELFF. This chain uses TRBV5-1 with TRBJ2-2, with D maybe TRBD1 (5 bases). The germline V gene has CDR1 SGHRS and CDR2 YFSETQ. V was cut by 4 bases and J by 0 bases, with 13 bases left in between. The CDR3 covers 16 residues.

There are a few counts of this clonotype. This chain joins TRBV3-1 and TRBJ2-7; 8 nucleotides match TRBD1. J gave up 4 bases and V 5 bases, and 10 bases lay outside the gene matches. The germline V gene encodes CDR1 LGHDT and CDR2 YNNKEL (reference sequence). The CDR3 is 15 amino acids. The CDR3 sequence is CASSFRPDRVYEQYF. CDR3 sequence (DNA): TGTGCCAGCAGCTTCCGCCCGGACAGGGTATACGAGCAGTACTTC.

V is TRBV3-1 and J is TRBJ1-6, with a tentative D call TRBD1 (6 bases). The CDR3 has 15 residues. CDR1 LGHDT and CDR2 YNNKEL come from the germline V gene (reference sequence). Trimming left V 7 bases short and J 3 bases short, with 13 bases between. For the CDR3, the DNA is TGTGCCAGCAAGGAGTTACAGGGCTATAATTCACCCCTCCACTTT. Protein: CASKELQGYNSPLHF. The complete variable domain, with remaining parts taken from reference TRBV3-1 and TRBJ1-6, reads DTAVSQTPKYLVTQMGNDKSIKCEQNLGHDTMYWYKQDSKKFLKIMFSYNNKELIINETVPNRFSPKSPDKAHLNLHINSLELGDSAVYFCASKELQGYNSPLHFGNGTRLTVT.

This clonotype was counted a few times. V gene TRBV12-5 combines with J gene TRBJ2-3; D is perhaps TRBD1 (5 bases). V gave up 3 bases and J gave up 2 bases, with 12 bases separating them. The CDR3 has 15 amino acids. The germline gives CDR1 LGHNT, CDR2 FRNRAP. The CDR3 DNA reads as TGTGCTAGTGGTTTAGGGGTGGGCGACACAGATACGCAGTATTTT. Translation gives CASGLGVGDTDTQYF.

This clonotype has a count of ten or more. V and J are TRBV5-1 and TRBJ1-3; TRBD1 matches 9 bases. CDR1 is SGHRS and CDR2 is YFSETQ in the germline V gene. The CDR3 is 17 residues long. With V trimmed by 4 bases and J by 0 bases, 8 bases remained unmatched. The CDR3 sequence: CASSLRTGANSGNTIYF. CDR3 sequence (DNA): TGCGCCAGCAGCCTCCGGACAGGGGCAAACTCTGGAAACACCATATATTTT.

The rearrangement joins TRBV29-1 to TRBJ2-7, with 9 bases matching TRBD1. The CDR3 sequence is 13 residues long. Germline V gene lookup returns CDR1 SQVTM and CDR2 ANQGSEA. The V and J ends lost 3 bases and 7 bases, in that order; junction bases with no gene match: 7. In DNA form, the CDR3 reads TGCAGCGTTGAGGCACAGGGGGCGGGAGAGCAGTACTTC. Translating it yields CSVEAQGAGEQYF.

This rearrangement joins TRBV7-8 to TRBJ2-1; 11 bases agree with TRBD1. V gave up 3 bases and J gave up 7 bases; unmatched junction bases: 5. Germline CDR1 is SGHVS and CDR2 is FQNEAQ. The CDR3 is made up of 15 amino acids. The CDR3 here is CASSFRGDRGNEQFF. In DNA form, the CDR3 reads TGTGCCAGCAGCTTTAGGGGGGACAGGGGGAATGAGCAGTTCTTC.

The V call is TRBV4-3, the J call TRBJ1-5; a possible D gene is TRBD1 (6 bases). The germline V gene encodes CDR1 LGHNA and CDR2 YSLEER. CDR3 size: 15 residues. With 0 bases removed from V and 6 bases from J, the gap between germline ends came to 12 bases. This chain's CDR3 is CASSQERWGRQPQHF. The CDR3 DNA sequence: TGCGCCAGCAGCCAAGAGCGGTGGGGGCGTCAGCCCCAGCATTTT.

The rearrangement links TRBV5-1 to TRBJ2-7; D may be TRBD1 (5 bases). Germline-derived CDR1 and CDR2 are SGHRS and YFSETQ. This CDR3 region has 12 residues. Trimming took 6 bases from V and 6 from J, leaving 13 bases between them. The CDR3 spells CASNIDRAEQYF. CDR3 nucleotide sequence: TGCGCCAGCAATATCGACAGAGCCGAGCAGTACTTC.

CDR3 sequence: CASSLRDTYNEQFF. DNA for the CDR3: TGTGCCAGCAGCCTCCGGGACACTTACAATGAGCAGTTCTTC. The rearrangement links TRBV6-1 to TRBJ2-1; D is perhaps TRBD1 (6 bases). CDR1 MNHNS and CDR2 SASEGT come from the germline V gene. Trimming removed 6 bases from V and 4 bases from J, with 13 bases in between. The CDR3 contains 14 residues.

The chain recombines TRBV24-1 with TRBJ1-5; unclear D gene. Between the trimmed V and J ends, which lost 2 bases and 9 bases, there was a span of 10 bases. CDR3 length: 13 amino acids. Per the germline V gene, CDR1 is KGHDR and CDR2 is SFDVKD. Here the CDR3 DNA reads TGTGCCACCAGTGATTCGGACCAGACGCCCCAGCATTTT. Translating gives CATSDSDQTPQHF.

This clonotype was seen a handful of times. J is TRBJ2-5 and V is TRBV5-1; 8 bases line up with TRBD2. The CDR3 length is 17 residues. Germline V lookup: CDR1 SGHRS, CDR2 YFSETQ. The J segment lost 5 bases and the V segment lost 0 bases, leaving 12 bases of the junction unmatched. The CDR3 spells CASSLVLSVASGETQYF. Here the CDR3 DNA reads TGCGCCAGCAGCTTGGTACTCTCGGTGGCTAGCGGGGAGACCCAGTACTTC.

This sequence joins TRBV3-1 and TRBJ2-3, with 7 positions matching TRBD1. J lost 5 bases, V lost 2 bases, and 4 bases had no gene match. Germline loops: CDR1 LGHDT, CDR2 YNNKEL (reference sequence). The CDR3 runs 14 residues. CDR3 residues: CASSQFQGEDTQYF. The CDR3 DNA sequence: TGTGCCAGCAGCCAATTCCAGGGGGAAGATACGCAGTATTTT.